This passage covers 23 T cell receptor beta chains from one sample sequenced in a study of sequential checkpoint blockade in melanoma. Clones were sequenced by immunoSEQ multiplex PCR, and TCRdb holds only the in-frame ones, with some missing. The repertoire holds 15,000 to 20,000 clones, with over 60% as singletons. Documented treatment: randomized to nivolumab then ipilimumab (arm A) or the reverse (arm B). The sequencing used CD8+ T cells sorted from blood (inferred from file names), collected from a patient given nivolumab and ipilimumab in sequence. The source of these receptors is a human donor with melanoma.

The genes are TRBV19 and TRBJ1-1, with D uncertain. With 2 bases removed from V and 0 bases from J, the gap between germline ends came to 4 bases. This CDR3 comprises 13 residues. The germline V gene encodes CDR1 LNHDA and CDR2 SQIVND (reference sequence). The CDR3, as DNA: TGTGCCAGTAGTATAAGCATGAACACTGAAGCTTTCTTT. As protein: CASSISMNTEAFF.

The rearrangement uses TRBV5-4 and TRBJ2-5; D may be TRBD1 (6 bases). TRBJ2-7 matches the DNA end more closely, so the J call is doubtful. CDR3 size: 13 residues. From germline, CDR1 is SGHNT and CDR2 YYREEE (reference sequence). In DNA form, the CDR3 reads TGTGCCAGCAGCCAAGAACAGGGCTACGAGCAGTACTTC. It translates to CASSQEQGYEQYF.

The V call is TRBV4-3, the J call TRBJ2-7; 9 bases agree with TRBD2. This CDR3 is built from 15 residues. The V segment lost 0 bases and the J segment 2 bases; nucleotides outside the gene matches: 2. Germline lookup yields CDR1 LGHNA and CDR2 YSLEER. This chain's CDR3 is CASSQESGGTYEQYF. In nucleotides, the CDR3 is TGCGCCAGCAGCCAAGAAAGCGGGGGGACCTACGAGCAGTACTTC.

This sequence joins TRBV5-4 and TRBJ1-1, with a possible D match to TRBD1 (6 bases). CDR1 is SGHNT and CDR2 is YYREEE in the germline V gene (reference sequence). With 3 bases removed from V and 0 bases from J, the gap between germline ends came to 18 bases. The CDR3 runs to 17 residues. Here the CDR3 reads CASSSTEGGKMNTEAFF. Written as DNA, the CDR3 is TGTGCCAGCAGCTCCACCGAGGGGGGGAAGATGAACACTGAAGCTTTCTTT.

This clone has just a few counts. The V gene is TRBV5-6, the J gene TRBJ2-7, with D possibly TRBD2 on 5 matching bases. CDR1 SGHDT and CDR2 YYEEEE come from the germline V gene. Trimming took 4 bases from V and 2 from J, leaving 10 bases between them. CDR3 length: 13 residues. The CDR3 bases are TGTGCCAGCAGCCCAGACGGGGCCTACGAGCAGTACTTC. As protein: CASSPDGAYEQYF.

This clone came up a few times. The CDR3 DNA follows: TGTGCCAGCAGCTTAGGGAGACAAGAGACCCAGTACTTC. Amino acids: CASSLGRQETQYF. V and J are TRBV7-3 and TRBJ2-5; possible D gene TRBD2, 5 bases. The CDR3 covers 13 residues. Trimming shortened V by 2 bases and J by 2 bases, and 6 bases separated the two germline ends. Per germline, CDR1 SGHTA and CDR2 FQGTGA.

This clone was seen a single time. This CDR3 reads CASSLDRGLDEQYF. CDR3 nucleotides: TGTGCCAGCAGCCTGGACAGGGGGCTGGACGAGCAGTACTTC. The chain is built from TRBV6-6 and TRBJ2-5; the match to TRBD1 covers 11 bases. The assigned J gene may be wrong: the sequence end matches TRBJ2-7 better. Germline lookup yields CDR1 MNHNY and CDR2 SVGAGI (reference sequence). CDR3 size: 14 residues.

This clone was recorded once. This chain joins TRBV27 and TRBJ1-5; no reliable D call. Trimming took 3 bases from V and 0 from J, leaving 3 bases between them. The CDR3 covers 13 residues. The germline gives CDR1 MNHEY, CDR2 SMNVEV (reference sequence). The CDR3 bases are TGTGCCAGCAGTTTCTCTAGCAATCAGCCCCAGCATTTT. It yields the protein CASSFSSNQPQHF.

The gene calls are TRBV10-3 and TRBJ2-1; 10 positions match TRBD2. Germline trimming cut 4 bases from V and 8 bases from J; bases unmatched to any gene: 20. Germline V lookup: CDR1 ENHRY, CDR2 SYGVKD. CDR3 length: 19 residues. CDR3 sequence: CAISGDRDVPGTSAHEQFF. The CDR3 DNA follows: TGTGCCATCAGTGGAGACAGGGATGTCCCCGGGACTAGCGCCCATGAGCAGTTCTTC.

The chain joins TRBV4-2 to TRBJ2-5; D uncertain. V was cut by 0 bases and J by 2 bases, with 7 bases left in between. Germline V lookup: CDR1 LGHNA, CDR2 YNFKEQ. This CDR3 contains 14 residues. This CDR3 is CASSQEIQQETQYF. The CDR3 DNA follows: TGTGCCAGCAGCCAAGAGATACAACAAGAGACCCAGTACTTC.

This chain uses TRBV12-5 with TRBJ2-5; possible D gene TRBD1, 6 bases. CDR3 length: 13 amino acids. Germline CDR1 LGHNT, CDR2 FRNRAP. V lost 5 bases and J lost 1, with 8 bases in between. The CDR3 DNA reads TGTGCTAGTGGTGCAGGGGTCCAAGAGACCCAGTACTTC. This codes for CASGAGVQETQYF.

The gene calls are TRBV9 and TRBJ2-7; TRBD1 aligns across 8 bases. V lost 4 bases to trimming and J lost 3 bases; unmatched junction nucleotides: 9. The CDR3 totals 15 residues. Germline V CDR1 and CDR2: SGDLS, YYNGEE. CDR3 amino acids: CASSPPNRGIYEQYF. The CDR3 nucleotides are TGTGCCAGCAGCCCCCCAAACAGGGGGATCTACGAGCAGTACTTC.

This clone was observed a single time. Relative to the germline gene, one junction end is altered; a read error may explain this. This rearrangement joins TRBV5-4 to TRBJ2-7; tentative D call: TRBD2 (6 bases). Looked up from germline, CDR1 is SGHNT and CDR2 is YYREEE (reference sequence). The CDR3 has 14 residues. CDR3: CASSPLGLFYEQYF. In nucleotides, the CDR3 is TGCGCCAGCAGCCCCCTGGGACTTTTCTACGAGCAGTACTTC.

This chain uses TRBV4-3 with TRBJ2-7; D possibly corresponds to TRBD1 (5 bases). This CDR3 has 15 amino acids. CDR1 and CDR2 from the germline V gene are LGHNA and YSLEER. V dropped 0 bases and J dropped 5 bases, with 14 bases sitting between them. The CDR3 DNA reads TGCGCCAGCAGCCAAGATGGGAACAGGCTAAACGAGCAGTACTTC. Its translation is CASSQDGNRLNEQYF.

This rearrangement joins TRBV11-2 to TRBJ1-2; D not resolved. Germline V lookup: CDR1 SGHAT, CDR2 FQNNGV. Trimming pared 1 base from V and 4 bases from J, leaving 13 bases between. The CDR3 consists of 15 residues. This CDR3 is CASSLGEGSLYGYTF. The CDR3 nucleotides read TGTGCCAGCAGCTTAGGGGAGGGCAGTCTCTATGGCTACACCTTC.

This clone came up a few times. This chain connects TRBV28 to TRBJ2-3, with 10 bases matching TRBD2. Germline values: CDR1 MDHEN, CDR2 SYDVKM. The CDR3 runs to 15 residues. Losses at the gene ends were 5 bases for V and 2 bases for J; bases not matched to a gene: 4. The CDR3 nucleotides are TGTGCCAGCAGTCTGACTAGCGGGCCCACAGATACGCAGTATTTT. Translating it yields CASSLTSGPTDTQYF. The entire variable domain, with the rest obtained from reference TRBV28 and TRBJ2-3, is as follows: DVKVTQSSRYLVKRTGEKVFLECVQDMDHENMFWYRQDPGLGLRLIYFSYDVKMKEKGDIPEGYSVSREKKERFSLILESASTNQTSMYLCASSLTSGPTDTQYFGPGTRLTVL.

The CDR3 protein is CASSLRSGGPDTQYF. The DNA for the CDR3 is TGCGCCAGCAGCTTGAGGTCGGGGGGGCCAGATACGCAGTATTTT. V is TRBV5-1 and J is TRBJ2-3; 8 nucleotides agree with TRBD2. The J segment lost 4 bases and the V segment lost 1 base, leaving 5 bases of the junction unmatched. Germline CDR1 SGHRS, CDR2 YFSETQ. The CDR3 totals 15 residues.

The DNA for the CDR3 is TGTGCCAGTAGTATCAGGGGAGAGGCCAAAAACATTCAGTACTTC. This translates into CASSIRGEAKNIQYF. The chain couples TRBV19 to TRBJ2-4, with D perhaps TRBD1 (6 bases). V was pared by 3 bases and J by 1 base, with 10 bases between. Germline CDR1 reads LNHDA; CDR2 reads SQIVND (reference sequence). CDR3 length: 15 amino acids. Complete variable domain (other parts from reference TRBV19 and TRBJ2-4): DGGITQSPKYLFRKEGQNVTLSCEQNLNHDAMYWYRQDPGQGLRLIYYSQIVNDFQKGDIAEGYSVSREKKESFPLTVTSAQKNPTAFYLCASSIRGEAKNIQYFGAGTRLSVL.

The chain has TRBV5-1 and TRBJ1-5; perhaps TRBD1 as D (5 bases). Germline V gene lookup returns CDR1 SGHRS and CDR2 YFSETQ. V lost 1 base, J lost 5 bases, and 16 bases lay in between. The CDR3 sequence is 16 residues long. CDR3 coding DNA: TGCGCCAGCAGCTTGTACGGACACGATCCCGATCAGCCCCAGCATTTT. Translating gives CASSLYGHDPDQPQHF.

The V call is TRBV7-2, the J call TRBJ2-5, with 8 bases identical to TRBD2. The CDR3 is 17 residues long. The J segment lost 5 bases and the V segment lost 1 base, leaving 12 bases of the junction unmatched. CDR1 is SGHTA and CDR2 is FQGNSA in the germline V gene. The CDR3 nucleotides are TGTGCCAGCAGCTTAGTTGAGGTCGGCGGGGGGAGGGAGACCCAGTACTTC. Protein product: CASSLVEVGGGRETQYF.

This clone is categorized as medium-sized (0.01 to 0.1%). The genes are TRBV6-4 and TRBJ2-3; 9 bases fit TRBD2. The CDR3 is 15 residues long. Trimming took 2 bases from V and 1 from J; bases not matched to a gene: 1. Per germline, CDR1 MRHNA and CDR2 SNTAGT. For the CDR3, the DNA is TGTGCCAGCAGTGACGCTAGCGGGGGCACAGATACGCAGTATTTT. Amino acid sequence: CASSDASGGTDTQYF.

Note on this clone: The sample carries other DNA sequences with the same CDR3. The rearrangement uses TRBV28 and TRBJ1-6; no reliable D call. CDR1 is MDHEN, CDR2 SYDVKM, per germline. V lost 6 bases to trimming and J lost 10 bases, with 19 bases between them. The CDR3 contains 15 residues. CDR3 loop: CASSRWGEAESPLHF. CDR3 nucleotide sequence: TGTGCCAGCAGCCGGTGGGGAGAGGCGGAATCACCCCTCCACTTT.

As for this clone: One end of the junction is discordant with germline, which a read error may explain. The J gene is TRBJ2-1, the V gene TRBV7-8; tentative D call: TRBD1 (6 bases). CDR1 is SGHVS and CDR2 is FQNEAQ in the germline V gene. CDR3 length equals 11 residues. Here the CDR3 reads CASSLGQGPFF. As DNA, the CDR3 is TGTGCCAGCAGTTTAGGCCAGGGGCCGTTCTTC.